This TCR beta chain appears in the sequencing data of a study of blood T cell repertoires in COVID-19. Across the whole study: Acute and convalescent COVID-19 samples came from the United States, Italy and Spain. PBMCs, B-cell-depleted T cells, or T cells were the source of the cDNA or gDNA that made up the material.

Under the authors' procedure: Amplification with reference gene primers provided the estimates of nucleated cell counts. Produced via immunoSEQ multiplex PCR; TCRdb's table is partial and in-frame only. The V and J calls and clone size come from that table; D and trimming were worked out from the DNA. The sample includes 200,000 or so clones, 80% to 90% of them seen just once. V shed 6 bases, J shed 9 bases, and the junction held 9 bases outside the gene matches. CDR3 length equals 14 residues. The germline V gene has CDR1 ENHRY and CDR2 SYGVKD. The sequence derives from a man aged 40-49 years who had recovered from COVID-19. The chain combines TRBV10-3 with TRBJ2-1; TRBD1 matches 9 bases. Sequenced input: peripheral blood. CDR3 region: CAIRLPGQGSEQFF. The CDR3 bases are TGTGCCATCAGGCTACCGGGACAGGGAAGTGAGCAGTTCTTC.